The 25 T cell receptor beta chains presented below share a single source sample, sequenced in a study of CD8+ T cells in alopecia areata. Following RNA extraction, reverse transcription yielded cDNA that acted as the sequencing template. Data came from immunoSEQ multiplex PCR; TCRdb stores just in-frame clones and leaves some out. The table has 140,000 to 150,000 clones, about three fifths seen once; the top ten hold 35% to 40%. What was sequenced was CD8+ T cells sorted from blood. The receptors here all came from a human donor in good health.

The V call is TRBV2, the J call TRBJ2-7, with TRBD1 matching over 7 bases. The V segment lost 1 base and the J segment 4 bases; nucleotides outside the gene matches: 7. From germline, CDR1 is SNHLY and CDR2 FYNNEI. The length of the CDR3 is 15 residues. The CDR3 reads CASSEERGPSYEQYF. DNA for the CDR3: TGTGCCAGCAGTGAAGAAAGGGGGCCTTCTTACGAGCAGTACTTC.

The V call is TRBV27, the J call TRBJ2-1; D remains ambiguous. Germline-derived CDR1 and CDR2 are MNHEY and SMNVEV (reference sequence). V was shortened by 6 bases and J by 1 base, with 4 bases between the two germline ends. The length of the CDR3 is 12 residues. The CDR3 spells CASSGSYNEQFF. The CDR3 bases are TGTGCCAGCAGCGGGTCCTACAATGAGCAGTTCTTC.

The chain has TRBV29-1 and TRBJ2-3; TRBD2 agrees at 7 bases. The ends lost 4 bases at V and 2 bases at J; junction bases unmatched: 6. In germline, CDR1 is SQVTM, CDR2 ANQGSEA. This CDR3 region has 14 residues. CDR3 sequence reads: CSVGPAGTTDTQYF. The CDR3 DNA follows: TGCAGCGTTGGGCCAGCGGGAACCACAGATACGCAGTATTTT.

The V call is TRBV29-1, the J call TRBJ2-6; D may be TRBD1 or TRBD2 (6 bases each). The ends were cut back, 0 bases at V and 0 bases at J, with 9 bases in the middle. The length of the CDR3 is 16 residues. CDR1 is SQVTM and CDR2 is ANQGSEA in the germline V gene. CDR3 loop: CSVEDRGDSGANVLTF. In DNA form, the CDR3 reads TGCAGCGTTGAAGATAGGGGGGACTCTGGGGCCAACGTCCTGACTTTC. Full variable domain (remainder filled in from reference TRBV29-1 and TRBJ2-6): SAVISQKPSRDICQRGTSLTIQCQVDSQVTMMFWYRQQPGQSLTLIATANQGSEATYESGFVIDKFPISRPNLTFSTLTVSNMSPEDSSIYLCSVEDRGDSGANVLTFGAGSRLTVL.

This clone has just one count. The gene calls are TRBV27 and TRBJ2-5, with 9 bases that match TRBD1. The V gene's germline CDR1 is MNHEY and CDR2 SMNVEV (reference sequence). CDR3 size: 16 residues. V trimming: 5 bases; J trimming: 0 bases; junction bases outside the gene matches: 7. The CDR3 DNA sequence: TGTGCCAGCAGTGCCGGGACAGGGTTAAACCAAGAGACCCAGTACTTC. Protein: CASSAGTGLNQETQYF.

A single count supports this clone. At one of its ends the junction is not consistent with the germline gene, which may arise from a read error. The CDR3 reads CAWREDRAVVEAQYF. The CDR3 DNA sequence: TGTGCCTGGAGGGAGGACAGGGCGGTCGTAGAGGCCCAGTACTTC. This chain joins TRBV30 and TRBJ2-5; the match to TRBD1 covers 8 bases. The CDR3 is made up of 15 amino acids. Germline assignment: CDR1 GTSNPN and CDR2 SVGIG (reference sequence).

J is TRBJ2-7 and V is TRBV2, with D uncertain. This CDR3 is built from 10 residues. Per germline, CDR1 SNHLY and CDR2 FYNNEI. Trimming pared 7 bases from V and 5 bases from J, leaving 6 bases between. The CDR3 nucleotides read TGTGCCAGCATGGGTCACGAGCAGTACTTC. Translating it yields CASMGHEQYF.

This clone has only a few counts. V and J are TRBV29-1 and TRBJ2-2; perhaps TRBD2 as D (5 bases). This CDR3 is 14 amino acids long. The germline CDR1 and CDR2 sequences are SQVTM and ANQGSEA. Trimming took off 5 bases at V and 5 bases at J, with 15 bases between the two ends. CDR3 protein: CSVSWDTGTGELFF. As DNA, the CDR3 is TGCAGCGTTTCTTGGGATACGGGAACCGGGGAGCTGTTTTTT.

This clone occurred a few times. The chain uses TRBV2 and TRBJ1-1, with a weak D call TRBD1 (6 bases). The germline V and J ends were trimmed by 11 bases and 4 bases, with 14 bases remaining between them. The CDR3 has 12 amino acids. Per the germline V gene, CDR1 is SNHLY and CDR2 is FYNNEI. The CDR3 DNA follows: TGTGCCTCACAGGGTGGAGGCACTGAAGCTTTCTTT. Encoded protein: CASQGGGTEAFF.

This clone was recorded a few times. The chain employs TRBV5-6 and TRBJ2-6; weak D call: TRBD2 (6 bases). There are 16 residues in the CDR3. Germline CDR1 is SGHDT and CDR2 is YYEEEE. The V gene lost 0 bases and the J gene lost 0 bases, with 7 bases spanning the gap. CDR3 sequence (DNA): TGTGCCAGCAGCTTGGGCGGGAACTCTGGGGCCAACGTCCTGACTTTC. Its protein is CASSLGGNSGANVLTF.

V is TRBV9 and J is TRBJ2-1; no reliable D call. V was clipped by 4 bases and J by 4 bases, with 6 bases between them. The CDR3 extends over 12 amino acids. The germline CDR1 and CDR2 sequences are SGDLS and YYNGEE. The CDR3 reads CASSSNYNEQFF. In DNA, the CDR3 is TGTGCCAGCAGCTCGAATTACAATGAGCAGTTCTTC.

As for this clone: The sample contains more than one DNA sequence encoding this CDR3. The rearrangement uses TRBV5-6 and TRBJ2-3; 10 bases agree with TRBD2. Trimming removed 0 bases from V and 7 bases from J; junction bases left unmatched: 14. CDR3 length equals 18 residues. Germline V lookup: CDR1 SGHDT, CDR2 YYEEEE. This CDR3 reads CASSLGIAGGLPTNTQYF. The CDR3 DNA reads TGTGCCAGCAGCTTGGGAATAGCGGGAGGTCTTCCAACGAATACGCAGTATTTT. The whole variable domain, filled in from reference TRBV5-6 and TRBJ2-3, reads DAGVTQSPTHLIKTRGQQVTLRCSPKSGHDTVSWYQQALGQGPQFIFQYYEEEERQRGNFPDRFSGHQFPNYSSELNVNALLLGDSALYLCASSLGIAGGLPTNTQYFGPGTRLTVL.

This clone has a single count. This chain links TRBV2 with TRBJ2-7, with a weak D call TRBD2 (5 bases). Germline CDR1 reads SNHLY; CDR2 reads FYNNEI. CDR3 length: 15 amino acids. With 2 bases removed from V and 2 bases from J, the gap between germline ends came to 13 bases. The chain's CDR3 is CASSESLAPTYEQYF. CDR3 DNA sequence: TGTGCCAGCAGTGAAAGTCTAGCCCCGACCTACGAGCAGTACTTC.

V and J are TRBV27 and TRBJ2-5; D may be TRBD1 (6 bases). The length of the CDR3 is 17 residues. Trimming stripped 6 bases from V and 2 bases from J, with 22 bases between. Germline lookup yields CDR1 MNHEY and CDR2 SMNVEV (reference sequence). CDR3 DNA: TGTGCCAGCAGCCAGTACAGGGTAAGGGTCGAGCAAGAGACCCAGTACTTC. Encoded protein: CASSQYRVRVEQETQYF.

The rearrangement uses TRBV27 and TRBJ2-1; D is undetermined. The V and J ends lost 1 base and 8 bases respectively, with 6 bases between them. There are 12 residues in the CDR3. Germline V CDR1 and CDR2: MNHEY, SMNVEV (reference sequence). The CDR3 loop reads CASSLYPDEQFF. CDR3 in DNA: TGTGCCAGCAGTTTATATCCTGATGAGCAGTTCTTC.

This clone was counted only a few times. The chain employs TRBV7-2 and TRBJ2-1, with TRBD1 identical over 9 bases. This CDR3 is 14 amino acids long. The J segment lost 7 bases and the V segment lost 10 bases, leaving 11 bases of the junction unmatched. The germline CDR1 and CDR2 sequences are SGHTA and FQGNSA. The CDR3, as DNA: TGTGCCATTATCCCGGGACAGGGATGGAATGAGCAGTTCTTC. Its translation is CAIIPGQGWNEQFF.

The V call is TRBV23-1, the J call TRBJ2-5; 9 bases fit TRBD1. TRBV23-1 is treated as an ORF (open reading frame) with a function not yet certain. The V gene end was trimmed by 10 bases and the J gene end by 5 bases; junction bases not matched to a gene: 8. CDR3 length: 13 amino acids. CDR3 sequence (DNA): TGCGCCACCAGGGGACAGGGACGGGAGACCCAGTACTTC. Its translation is CATRGQGRETQYF.

Many counts were recorded for this clone. The gene calls are TRBV28 and TRBJ2-3; D is perhaps TRBD1 (5 bases). Germline CDR1 and CDR2: MDHEN and SYDVKM. The V end was cut by 3 bases, the J end by 4 bases, with 11 bases between. CDR3 length equals 14 residues. CDR3 region: CASSFTEGADTQYF. The CDR3 coding sequence is TGTGCCAGCAGTTTCACGGAAGGGGCAGATACGCAGTATTTT.

The rearrangement joins TRBV9 to TRBJ2-3; D gene ambiguous. Per the germline V gene, CDR1 is SGDLS and CDR2 is YYNGEE. CDR3 length: 15 residues. V lost 2 bases and J lost 5, with 15 bases in between. CDR3 nucleotide sequence: TGTGCCAGCAGCGTTTTAGCACAGCCCGGAGATACGCAGTATTTT. Translated, it gives CASSVLAQPGDTQYF.

There are a few counts of this clone. One end of the junction does not line up with germline, which may come from a read error. The chain uses TRBV29-1 and TRBJ2-2; 11 bases match TRBD2. This CDR3 comprises 16 residues. Germline V gene data show CDR1 as SQVTM and CDR2 as ANQGSEA. CDR3 in DNA: TGCAGCGTCGAAGGGACTAGCGGACCGAACACCGGGGAGCTGTTTTTT. Its translation is CSVEGTSGPNTGELFF.

This sequence joins TRBV9 and TRBJ2-1; TRBD2 matches 11 bases. The germline CDR1 and CDR2 sequences are SGDLS and YYNGEE. V gave up 3 bases and J gave up 8 bases; unmatched junction bases: 10. This CDR3 has 16 amino acids. This CDR3 reads CASSAASGRLVYEQFF. CDR3 in DNA: TGTGCCAGCAGCGCAGCTAGCGGGAGGTTAGTGTATGAGCAGTTCTTC.

V usage is TRBV29-1 and J usage is TRBJ2-1; no clear D. Trimming cost V 4 bases and J 9 bases, with 1 base left between them. Germline V gene sequence: CDR1 SQVTM, CDR2 ANQGSEA. The CDR3 is 8 residues long. The CDR3 nucleotides read TGCAGCGTTGCTGAGCAGTTCTTC. It specifies CSVAEQFF.

This clone came up a few times. The chain has TRBV5-1 and TRBJ2-1; 8 positions agree with TRBD1. Trimming cost V 2 bases and J 2 bases; bases outside gene matches: 3. The germline V gene has CDR1 SGHRS and CDR2 YFSETQ. The length of the CDR3 is 15 residues. This CDR3 reads CASSFATGAYNEQFF. CDR3 bases: TGCGCCAGCAGCTTCGCGACAGGGGCCTACAATGAGCAGTTCTTC.

The rearrangement uses TRBV4-2 and TRBJ2-3; D not certain. Germline V gene data show CDR1 as LGHNA and CDR2 as YNFKEQ. This CDR3 comprises 13 residues. Trimming took off 0 bases at V and 6 bases at J, with 7 bases between the two ends. The CDR3 coding sequence is TGTGCCAGCAGCCAAGAAACCGTGGATACGCAGTATTTT. Protein product: CASSQETVDTQYF.

V usage is TRBV5-6 and J usage is TRBJ2-1, with D possibly being TRBD2 (5 bases). This CDR3 has 12 amino acids. Germline V gives CDR1 SGHDT, CDR2 YYEEEE. V shed 2 bases and J shed 7 bases, with 7 bases lying between them. DNA for the CDR3: TGTGCCAGCAGCTTCTGGGAGAATGAGCAGTTCTTC. It codes for CASSFWENEQFF.